This T cell receptor (beta chain) was retrieved from a study of radiotherapy plus CTLA-4 blockade in lung cancer. Looking at the study overall: The study recorded objective responses in roughly a sixth of patients and disease control in 31%. Study findings and constraints: An expansion of tumor-derived TCR clones occurred in blood after radiotherapy plus ipilimumab. Among reported predictors of response, early blood T cell clone dynamics with interferon-beta performed best.

Comment on this clone: The antigen is not known.

Per the germline V gene, CDR1 is SGHVS and CDR2 is FQNEAQ. Trimming left V 0 bases short and J 3 bases short, with 15 bases between. This CDR3 has 16 amino acids. Enrolled patients, whose metastatic non-small-cell lung cancer was chemo-refractory, received focal radiation plus CTLA-4 blockade with ipilimumab. TCRdb's copy holds only in-frame clones and misses some; the assay was immunoSEQ multiplex PCR. The sample has tens of thousands of clones, more than 80% seen once. The chain uses TRBV7-8 and TRBJ2-7, with a possible D match to TRBD2 (6 bases). Material: peripheral blood, obtained from a patient treated with radiotherapy plus ipilimumab. The receptor's source is a human donor with non-small cell lung cancer who had stable disease on radiotherapy plus ipilimumab. The CDR3 loop is CASSLAPTRANYEQYF. The CDR3 DNA follows: TGTGCCAGCAGCTTAGCACCGACTAGGGCCAACTACGAGCAGTACTTC.